Presented here are 11 T cell receptor beta chains from one specimen sequenced in a study of T-cell reconstitution after alpha-beta-depleted transplantation in children. During its preparation, the TCRbeta library received unique molecular identifiers. TCRdb used MiXCR to reprocess the PCR reads, holding one entry per CDR3 protein. Among approximately 130,000 distinct CDR3 sequences, 8.5% to 10% were seen once, and the ten largest hold approximately 25%. The specimen was PBMCs, mostly from graft donor cells, collected 180 days after TCRalphabeta/CD19-depleted stem cell transplant. All receptors come from a girl under three years old who had a stem cell transplant for combined immunodeficiency, so the T cells may come from the graft donor.

In the case of this clonotype: The junction departs from the called germline gene at one end, perhaps through a read error. The rearrangement uses TRBV11-2 and TRBJ1-2; TRBD1 aligns across 10 bases. CDR1 is SGHAT and CDR2 is FQNNGV in the germline V gene. The CDR3 length is 17 residues. CDR3 amino acids: CASSFTGTGAHSGGFTF. CDR3 coding DNA: TGTGCCAGCAGTTTTACCGGGACAGGGGCTCACTCGGGGGGCTTCACCTTC.

The rearrangement uses TRBV30 and TRBJ2-7, with 10 bases fitting TRBD1. The CDR3 is 15 residues long. V shed 4 bases, J shed 2 bases, and the junction held 8 bases outside the gene matches. Germline CDR1 reads GTSNPN; CDR2 reads SVGIG (reference sequence). The CDR3 loop is CAWNPGTGVAYEQYF. The CDR3 region has the DNA TGTGCCTGGAACCCTGGGACAGGGGTTGCCTACGAGCAGTACTTC.

The rearrangement links TRBV12-3 or TRBV12-4 to TRBJ1-6; D is unresolved. This CDR3 spans 17 amino acids. Between the trimmed V and J ends, which lost 1 base and 10 bases, there was a span of 20 bases. Here the CDR3 DNA reads TGTGCCAGCAGTTTAGTAGACCGCTTCGCCCCGAAGTCACCCCTCCACTTT. It is translated as CASSLVDRFAPKSPLHF.

This clonotype has a handful of counts. The CDR3 region is CASSLNWPSGSYEQYF. The CDR3 nucleotides are TGTGCCAGCAGCTTAAACTGGCCTAGCGGGTCCTACGAGCAGTACTTC. This chain uses TRBV13 with TRBJ2-7, with TRBD2 identical over 8 bases. J lost 1 base, V lost 2 bases, and 7 bases had no gene match. CDR3 size: 16 residues. Germline lookup yields CDR1 PRHDT and CDR2 FYEKMQ (reference sequence).

The chain uses TRBV18 and TRBJ2-2; the D is unclear. Trimming cost V 0 bases and J 1 base, with 3 bases left between them. Germline CDR1 is KGHSH and CDR2 is LQKENI. This CDR3 region has 14 residues. Here the CDR3 DNA reads TGTGCCAGCTCACCACCCAAGAACACCGGGGAGCTGTTTTTT. This gives the protein CASSPPKNTGELFF.

This clonotype was recorded a few times. The chain is built from TRBV10-3 and TRBJ1-4; D uncertain. The ends were cut back, 0 bases at V and 5 bases at J, with 10 bases in the middle. CDR3 length: 15 residues. The V gene's germline CDR1 is ENHRY and CDR2 SYGVKD. CDR3 protein: CAISESRNRNEKLFF. The CDR3 nucleotides read TGTGCCATCAGTGAGTCTAGGAATAGAAATGAAAAACTGTTTTTT.

This clonotype occurred many times. V usage is TRBV20-1 and J usage is TRBJ2-5, with a possible D match to TRBD1 (6 bases). Germline loops: CDR1 DFQATT, CDR2 SNEGSKA (reference sequence). The CDR3 extends over 12 amino acids. Trimming shortened V by 3 bases and J by 3 bases, and 8 bases separated the two germline ends. In nucleotides, the CDR3 is TGCAGTGCTAGTCAGGGGAAAGAGACCCAGTACTTC. This encodes CSASQGKETQYF.

As for this clonotype: Germline is not matched at one junction end, which may reflect a read error. The chain uses TRBV20-1 and TRBJ2-3; the D gene is possibly TRBD2 (5 bases). There are 14 residues in the CDR3. Germline CDR1 and CDR2: DFQATT and SNEGSKA (reference sequence). CDR3 loop: CSASGERSRDTQYF. CDR3 coding DNA: TGCAGTGCTAGCGGGGAGAGGAGCAGAGATACGCAGTATTTT.

Comments on this clonotype: This clone may be a read error of a much larger clone one base away. V and J are TRBV5-1 and TRBJ2-3; 7 bases are a match to TRBD2. This CDR3 is 16 amino acids long. The germline V gene encodes CDR1 SGHRS and CDR2 YFSETQ. CDR3 sequence: CASSFLGGRRADTRYF. CDR3 coding DNA: TGCGCCAGCAGCTTTCTGGGGGGGAGAAGGGCAGATACGCGGTATTTT.

The CDR3 loop reads CASSWTSLTDTQYF. CDR3 nucleotides: TGTGCCAGCAGCTGGACTAGCCTCACAGATACGCAGTATTTT. The V call is TRBV5-5, the J call TRBJ2-3, with TRBD2 identical over 8 bases. Germline V lookup: CDR1 SGHKS, CDR2 YYEKEE (reference sequence). CDR3 size: 14 residues. V was pared by 3 bases and J by 2 bases, with 2 bases of the junction left unmatched. Full variable domain (outside the CDR3, taken from reference TRBV5-5 and TRBJ2-3): DAGVTQSPTHLIKTRGQQVTLRCSPISGHKSVSWYQQVLGQGPQFIFQYYEKEERGRGNFPDRFSARQFPNYSSELNVNALLLGDSALYLCASSWTSLTDTQYFGPGTRLTVL.

This clonotype was found many times. The chain couples TRBV5-1 to TRBJ2-7; D uncertain. CDR1 and CDR2 (germline): SGHRS, YFSETQ. The CDR3 consists of 10 residues. The V end was cut by 4 bases, the J end by 7 bases, with 6 bases between. CDR3 sequence reads: CASSSVEQYF. DNA for the CDR3: TGCGCCAGCAGCAGTGTGGAGCAGTACTTC.